This record concerns one T cell receptor (beta chain) sequence. V was pared by 2 bases and J by 3 bases, with 9 bases of the junction left unmatched. The CDR3 spans 16 residues. Per the germline V gene, CDR1 is GTSNPN and CDR2 is SVGIG (reference sequence). The data stem from a study of blood T cell repertoires in COVID-19. Study context: Both acute and convalescent COVID-19 samples were obtained from the United States, Italy and Spain.

Original processing notes: The authors estimated nucleated cell counts from reference gene primer amplification. Sequencing used immunoSEQ multiplex PCR; TCRdb keeps in-frame clones, though not all of them. That table gives V, J and clone size, and the DNA gave D and trimming. Of 200,000 to 250,000 clones detected, 85% to 90% appear once; the ten largest clones hold 1.5%. Sequencing was done on a sample of peripheral blood. This sequence joins TRBV30 and TRBJ1-5; the match to TRBD1 covers 8 bases. The clonotype originates from a man aged 18 to 30 with active or convalescent COVID-19. The CDR3 DNA is TGTGCCTGGAGTTTGGCAGGGGGCTTGGACAATCAGCCCCAGCATTTT. As protein: CAWSLAGGLDNQPQHF.